This is a list of T cell receptor beta chains from one sample in a study of T cells in Graves' hyperthyroidism and ophthalmopathy. From the multiplex PCR reads, TCRdb called clonotypes with MiXCR, one entry per CDR3 protein. The table has about 290,000 distinct CDR3 sequences, about an eighth seen once; the top ten hold approximately 7.8%. Sequencing was done on a sample of blood. These receptor sequences come from a woman in her twenties or thirties with Graves' hyperthyroidism that later progressed to Graves' ophthalmopathy. CDR3s include the opening cysteine and the closing phenylalanine or tryptophan. D genes are given only for firm matches. Clone size is not always given. Where it is, it says once, few, many or a class for expanded clones.

j_gene	d_gene	v_gene	abundance	CDR3aa	CDR3nt
TRBJ1-1	NA	TRBV2	many	CASSETSRATEAFF	TGTGCCAGCAGTGAAACGAGCAGGGCTACTGAAGCTTTCTTT
TRBJ2-1	NA	TRBV20-1	few	CSASARLGPDNEQFF	TGCAGTGCTAGTGCCCGACTAGGGCCCGACAATGAGCAGTTCTTC
TRBJ1-1	TRBD1	TRBV19	few	CASSIGQGAWMNTEAFF	TGTGCCAGTAGTATTGGGCAGGGGGCTTGGATGAACACTGAAGCTTTCTTT
TRBJ2-2	NA	TRBV7-9	NA	CASSLAGAPTGELFF	TGTGCCAGCAGCTTAGCAGGAGCCCCTACCGGGGAGCTGTTTTTT
TRBJ2-7	TRBD1	TRBV6-1	NA	CASSDDRGSHYEQYF	TGTGCCAGCAGTGACGACAGGGGAAGCCACTACGAGCAGTACTTC
TRBJ1-2	NA	TRBV19	many	CASSILDAPGYTF	TGTGCCAGTAGTATCCTGGACGCCCCGGGCTACACCTTC
TRBJ2-1	NA	TRBV7-9	many	CASSLVGALWEFF	TGTGCCAGCAGCTTAGTAGGGGCCCTGTGGGAGTTCTTC
TRBJ2-1	NA	TRBV28	many	CASSTSGFWGGSYNEQFF	TGTGCCAGCAGTACCTCTGGATTTTGGGGCGGATCCTACAATGAGCAGTTCTTC
TRBJ2-5	NA	TRBV28	many	CASRSPGQEETQYF	TGTGCCAGCAGGTCCCCCGGGCAGGAGGAGACCCAGTACTTC
TRBJ2-6	NA	TRBV4-2	many	CASSQDPTLSGANVLTF	TGTGCCAGCAGCCAAGACCCCACCCTCTCTGGGGCCAACGTCCTGACTTTC
TRBJ2-2	TRBD1	TRBV11-3	NA	CASSLEGRGPPGELYF	TGTGCCAGCAGCTTAGAGGGCAGGGGGCCCCCCGGGGAGCTGTATTTT
TRBJ2-3	NA	TRBV30	many	CAWITFLGTDTQYF	TGTGCCTGGATTACATTCTTGGGCACAGATACGCAGTATTTT
TRBJ2-1	TRBD2	TRBV27	many	CASSQTSGRTNEQFF	TGTGCCAGCAGTCAGACTAGCGGGAGAACAAATGAGCAGTTCTTC
TRBJ1-6	NA	TRBV6-1	many	CATNRDNAISPLHF	TGTGCCACCAACCGGGACAACGCAATATCACCCCTCCACTTT
TRBJ2-5	TRBD2	TRBV6-2/TRBV6-3	many	CASSLPGTSGKRGYF	TGTGCCAGCAGTCTCCCCGGGACTAGCGGGAAAAGGGGGTACTTC
TRBJ2-2	NA	TRBV27	NA	CASRGLRELFF	TGTGCCAGCAGAGGCCTCAGGGAGCTGTTTTTT
TRBJ2-5	TRBD2	TRBV20-1	NA	CSASSASSFGGALETQYF	TGCAGTGCTAGTAGTGCCAGCAGTTTCGGGGGGGCGCTTGAGACCCAGTACTTC
TRBJ2-1	TRBD2	TRBV10-3	many	CAISRGGRTNEQFF	TGTGCCATCAGCCGGGGGGGGAGAACCAATGAGCAGTTCTTC
TRBJ2-3	NA	TRBV20-1	NA	CSAVAMNTQYF	TGCAGTGCGGTAGCTATGAATACGCAGTATTTT
TRBJ2-7	NA	TRBV28	many	CARDGMSYEQYF	TGTGCCCGCGACGGAATGTCCTACGAGCAGTACTTC
TRBJ2-2	NA	TRBV4-3	few	CASSQERPNAGELFF	TGCGCCAGCAGCCAAGAAAGGCCAAACGCCGGGGAGCTGTTTTTT
TRBJ1-5	NA	TRBV6-1	NA	CASSGQLNQPQHF	TGTGCCAGCAGCGGCCAGCTTAATCAGCCCCAGCATTTT
TRBJ1-4	NA	TRBV28	many	CASSGRGPVNEKLFF	TGTGCCAGCTCGGGCAGGGGCCCGGTTAATGAAAAACTGTTTTTT
TRBJ1-2	TRBD1	TRBV30	many	CAVGTVVYGYTF	TGTGCCGTCGGGACAGTCGTCTATGGCTACACCTTC
TRBJ1-4	NA	TRBV5-5	many	CASSLRQAANEKLFF	TGTGCCAGCAGCTTGAGACAGGCCGCTAATGAAAAACTGTTTTTT
TRBJ2-5	NA	TRBV28	NA	CASSIIGGRETQYF	TGTGCCAGCAGTATAATTGGGGGTAGGGAGACCCAGTACTTC
TRBJ1-3	NA	TRBV6-2/TRBV6-3	few	CASLGNTIYF	TGTGCCAGCTTGGGAAACACCATATATTTT
TRBJ1-5	NA	TRBV28	few	CASSRQYSNQPQHF	TGTGCCAGCAGTCGACAGTATAGCAATCAGCCCCAGCATTTT
TRBJ1-5	NA	TRBV6-2/TRBV6-3	many	CASSLSITGQPQHF	TGTGCCAGCAGTTTGTCCATTACGGGTCAGCCCCAGCATTTT
TRBJ2-3	NA	TRBV7-9	many	CASSHMKPTQYF	TGTGCCAGCAGCCATATGAAACCTACGCAGTATTTT
TRBJ2-1	NA	TRBV19	few	CASSLLGTFADEQFF	TGTGCCAGTAGCCTCTTGGGGACCTTTGCCGATGAGCAGTTCTTC
TRBJ2-7	TRBD1	TRBV7-2	many	CASSTTTGYEQYF	TGTGCCAGCAGCACGACGACAGGGTACGAGCAGTACTTC
TRBJ2-7	NA	TRBV19	many	CASSWDQNYEQYF	TGTGCCAGTTCATGGGACCAGAACTACGAGCAGTACTTC
TRBJ2-2	NA	TRBV19	many	CASSRRDITGELFF	TGTGCCAGTAGTAGGAGGGACATCACCGGGGAGCTGTTTTTT
TRBJ2-5	TRBD2	TRBV18	NA	CASSPPGLAGGTPYF	TGTGCCAGCTCACCGCCGGGACTAGCGGGGGGTACTCCGTACTTC
TRBJ1-2	NA	TRBV5-1	many	CASSWERQGPRGYTF	TGCGCCAGCAGCTGGGAACGGCAGGGACCTCGTGGCTACACCTTC
TRBJ2-3	TRBD2	TRBV7-9	NA	CASSLASGGTDTQYF	TGTGCCAGCAGCTTAGCTAGCGGGGGCACAGATACGCAGTATTTT
TRBJ2-3	NA	TRBV9	many	CASSPRDFERDTQYF	TGTGCCAGCAGCCCGCGGGACTTCGAGCGAGATACGCAGTATTTT
TRBJ2-5	NA	TRBV4-3	many	CASSQGQQETQYF	TGCGCCAGCAGCCAAGGACAGCAAGAGACCCAGTACTTC
TRBJ2-2	NA	TRBV20-1	many	CSARVPRESGELFF	TGCAGTGCTAGAGTGCCCAGGGAGTCCGGGGAGCTGTTTTTT
TRBJ2-7	NA	TRBV6-2/TRBV6-3	many	CASSYGRPYEQYF	TGTGCCAGCAGTTACGGGAGACCCTACGAGCAGTACTTC
TRBJ2-5	NA	TRBV27	many	CASSLRGETQYF	TGTGCCAGCAGCTTAAGGGGGGAGACCCAGTACTTC